A selection of T cell receptor beta chains follows, all from one sample in a study of OX40 agonist ivuxolimab in advanced cancers. Only in-frame clones appear in the TCRdb table, and some are missing; sequencing was by immunoSEQ multiplex PCR. The sample includes 78,000 or so clones, 86% seen only once; the top ten take approximately 0.63%. Here the sequenced sample was CD4+ or CD8+ T cells sorted from blood, taken in a trial of the OX40 agonist ivuxolimab. These receptors all come from an adult with an advanced solid tumor such as melanoma, head and neck, liver or kidney cancer. CDR3s leave out the opening cysteine and the closing phenylalanine or tryptophan. A D gene is named only where the DNA matches it firmly.

j_call cdr3_length v_call d_call cdr3_aa
TRBJ1-2 12 TRBV6-5 - ASSAQGRTYGYT
TRBJ1-6 11 TRBV5-4 TRBD1 ATKRQGESPLH
TRBJ1-2 15 TRBV28 TRBD1 ASRSNENRGGNYGYT
TRBJ1-3 14 TRBV28 - ASNRAGVPSGNTIY
TRBJ1-1 11 TRBV7-8 TRBD1 ASSQGGNTEAF
TRBJ1-1 11 TRBV5-1 - ASSLERYTEAF
TRBJ2-2 12 TRBV6-6 - ASSSSGNTGELF
TRBJ1-5 12 TRBV18 TRBD1 ASSPGQGNQPQH
TRBJ2-3 9 TRBV28 - ASSLRGTQY
TRBJ2-7 10 TRBV7-2 - ASSFRAGEQY
TRBJ2-7 12 TRBV28 - ASSLFQPTYEQY
TRBJ1-1 11 TRBV5-1 - ASTNGQGTEAF
TRBJ2-1 14 TRBV6-4 TRBD2 ASSDWGGQGRNEQF
TRBJ1-1 12 TRBV30 - AWSASRGPTEAF
TRBJ1-5 12 TRBV19 - ASYDRRGNQPQH
TRBJ1-5 14 TRBV28 - ASSENMGMSNQPQH
TRBJ2-7 11 TRBV10-3 TRBD2 AMGEGREDEQY
TRBJ1-2 15 TRBV19 TRBD1 ASHRNQQGARRYGYT
TRBJ1-1 11 TRBV9 - ASSVGIRDEAF
TRBJ2-7 9 TRBV30 - AWSLGPILS
TRBJ2-7 12 TRBV18 TRBD2 ASSPSSGSYEQY
TRBJ2-1 11 TRBV15 - ATDPSRGNEQF
TRBJ1-2 12 TRBV29-1 - SVGHRQRNYGYT
TRBJ2-5 15 TRBV9 - ASSPRPGLPGKETQY
TRBJ1-4 13 TRBV19 - ASSKTAAPNEKLF
TRBJ1-1 12 TRBV27 - ASSLEGTNTEAF
TRBJ2-3 13 TRBV5-6 TRBD2 ASSFYSGDTDTQY
TRBJ1-2 12 TRBV28 TRBD1 ASSLEAGGYGYT
TRBJ1-1 11 TRBV7-8 - ASSYSVNTEAF
TRBJ2-4 13 TRBV27 TRBD1 ASSPQGQIKNIQY
TRBJ2-7 14 TRBV6-5 - ASSYSRGAGSREQY
TRBJ1-3 15 TRBV4-2 - ASSQDLQLSSGNTIY
TRBJ2-1 13 TRBV2 - ASSVGTGPYNEQF